The present TCR beta chain was sequenced within a study of shared clonotypes between healthy human individuals. Study findings and constraints: Four donors had around 5% of their naive CD4 clonotypes in common. Rarefaction indicated that sorted-subset sequencing remained incomplete although depth was large.

The split of CD4+ cells yielded CD45RA+ naive and CD45RA-negative memory subsets. This table comes from immunoSEQ multiplex PCR, and its TCRdb copy is limited to in-frame clones, with some not included. Here the sample spans millions of clones, approximately 95% being singletons. Points on this clone: The antigen remains undetermined. Other DNA sequences of this sample code for an identical CDR3.

The V gene's germline CDR1 is LNHNV and CDR2 YYDKDF (reference sequence). V was shortened by 0 bases and J by 5 bases, with 7 bases between the two germline ends. This CDR3 has 13 amino acids. The chain uses TRBV15 and TRBJ1-2; D gene uncertain. Sequencing used naive CD4+ T cells from PBMCs. Subset denoted: CD45RA+ positively selected. This sequence was found in a man younger than 35 in good health. Some clones in this sample may be carry-over from other donors' samples. The CDR3 DNA follows: TGTGCCACCAGCAGAGATAAGGGTTATGGCTACACCTTC. It codes for CATSRDKGYGYTF.